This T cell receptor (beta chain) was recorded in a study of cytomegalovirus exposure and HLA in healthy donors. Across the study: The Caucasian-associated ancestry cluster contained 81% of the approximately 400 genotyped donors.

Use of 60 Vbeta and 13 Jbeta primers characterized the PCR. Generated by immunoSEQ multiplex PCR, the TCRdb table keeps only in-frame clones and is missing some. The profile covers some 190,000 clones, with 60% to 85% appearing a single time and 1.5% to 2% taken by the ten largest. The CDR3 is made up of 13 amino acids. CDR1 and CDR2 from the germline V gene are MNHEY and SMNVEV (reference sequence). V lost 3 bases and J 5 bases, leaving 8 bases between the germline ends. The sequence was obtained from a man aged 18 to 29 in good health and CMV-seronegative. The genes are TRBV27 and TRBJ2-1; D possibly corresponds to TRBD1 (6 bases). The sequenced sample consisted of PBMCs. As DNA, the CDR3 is TGTGCCAGCAGTTTGGGGGACAACAATGAGCAGTTCTTC. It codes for CASSLGDNNEQFF.